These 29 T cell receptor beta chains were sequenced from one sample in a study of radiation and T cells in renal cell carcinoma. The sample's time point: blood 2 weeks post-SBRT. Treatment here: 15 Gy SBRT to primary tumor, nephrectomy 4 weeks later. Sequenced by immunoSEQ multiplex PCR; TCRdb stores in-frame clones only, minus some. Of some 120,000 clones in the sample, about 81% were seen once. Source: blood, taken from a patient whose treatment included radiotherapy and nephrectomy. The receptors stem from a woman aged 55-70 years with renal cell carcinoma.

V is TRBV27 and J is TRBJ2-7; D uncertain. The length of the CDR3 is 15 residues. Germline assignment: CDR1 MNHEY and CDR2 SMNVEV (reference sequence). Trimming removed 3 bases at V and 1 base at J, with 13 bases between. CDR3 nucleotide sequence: TGTGCCAGCAGTTTCCAGCAGGACGTATCCTACGAGCAGTACTTC. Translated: CASSFQQDVSYEQYF.

CDR3 bases: TGTGCCAGCAGCGTAGCTAGCGGGGGGGACACCGGGGAGCTGTTTTTT. The encoded protein is CASSVASGGDTGELFF. The V call is TRBV9, the J call TRBJ2-2, with 12 bases aligning to TRBD2. This CDR3 region has 16 residues. Trimming took 0 bases from V and 3 from J; bases not matched to a gene: 0. Per the germline V gene, CDR1 is SGDLS and CDR2 is YYNGEE.

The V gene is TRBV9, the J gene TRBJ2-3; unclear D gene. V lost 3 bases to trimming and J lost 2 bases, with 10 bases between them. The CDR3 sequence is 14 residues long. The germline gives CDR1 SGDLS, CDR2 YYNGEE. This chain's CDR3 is CASSGGWATDTQYF. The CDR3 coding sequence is TGTGCCAGCAGCGGGGGATGGGCCACAGATACGCAGTATTTT.

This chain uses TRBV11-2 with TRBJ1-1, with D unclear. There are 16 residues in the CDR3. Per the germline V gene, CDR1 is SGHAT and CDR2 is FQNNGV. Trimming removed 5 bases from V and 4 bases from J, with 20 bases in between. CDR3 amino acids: CASSLSRDGHGTEAFF. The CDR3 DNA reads TGTGCCAGCAGCCTGTCCCGGGATGGGCATGGCACTGAAGCTTTCTTT.

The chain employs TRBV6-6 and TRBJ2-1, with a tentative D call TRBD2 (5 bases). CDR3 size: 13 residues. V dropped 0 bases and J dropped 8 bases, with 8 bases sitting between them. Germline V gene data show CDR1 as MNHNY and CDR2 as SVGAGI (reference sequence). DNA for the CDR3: TGTGCCAGCAGTTACTCACTAGAGGATGAGCAGTTCTTC. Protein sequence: CASSYSLEDEQFF.

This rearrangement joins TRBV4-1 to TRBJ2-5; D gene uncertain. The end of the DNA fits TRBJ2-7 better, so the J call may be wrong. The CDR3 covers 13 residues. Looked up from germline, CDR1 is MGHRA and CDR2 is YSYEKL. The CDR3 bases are TGCGCCAGCAGCCTGGGAATTTCCTACGAGCAGTACTTC. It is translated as CASSLGISYEQYF.

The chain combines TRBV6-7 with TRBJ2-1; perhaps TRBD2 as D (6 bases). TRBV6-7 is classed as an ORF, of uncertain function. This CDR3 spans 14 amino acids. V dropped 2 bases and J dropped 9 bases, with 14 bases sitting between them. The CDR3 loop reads CASSYGLATGEQFF. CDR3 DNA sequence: TGTGCCAGCAGTTACGGTCTAGCGACGGGTGAGCAGTTCTTC.

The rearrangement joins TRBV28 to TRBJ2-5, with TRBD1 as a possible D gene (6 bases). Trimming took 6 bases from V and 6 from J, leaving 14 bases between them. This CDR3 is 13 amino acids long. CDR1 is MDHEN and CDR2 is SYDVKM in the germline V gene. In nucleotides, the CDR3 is TGTGCCAGCAGGACCGCAGGGGTAAAGACCCAGTACTTC. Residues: CASRTAGVKTQYF.

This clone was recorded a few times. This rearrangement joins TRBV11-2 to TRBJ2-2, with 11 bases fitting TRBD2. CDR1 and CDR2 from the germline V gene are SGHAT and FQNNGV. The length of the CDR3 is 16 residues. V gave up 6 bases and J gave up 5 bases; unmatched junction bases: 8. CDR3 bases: TGTGCCAGCAGGATAACTAGCGGGAGCGGAACCGGGGAGCTGTTTTTT. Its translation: CASRITSGSGTGELFF.

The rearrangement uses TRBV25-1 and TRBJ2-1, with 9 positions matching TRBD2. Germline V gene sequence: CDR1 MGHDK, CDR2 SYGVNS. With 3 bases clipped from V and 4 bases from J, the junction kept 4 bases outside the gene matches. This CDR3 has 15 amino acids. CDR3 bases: TGTGCCAGCAGTGATCTAGCGGGAATTTACAATGAGCAGTTCTTC. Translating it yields CASSDLAGIYNEQFF.

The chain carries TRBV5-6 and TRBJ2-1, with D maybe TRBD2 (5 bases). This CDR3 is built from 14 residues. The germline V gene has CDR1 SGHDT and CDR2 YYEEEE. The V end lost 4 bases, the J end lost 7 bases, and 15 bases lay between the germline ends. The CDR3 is CASSGYRTGNEQFF. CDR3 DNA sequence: TGTGCCAGCAGCGGATATCGCACGGGGAATGAGCAGTTCTTC.

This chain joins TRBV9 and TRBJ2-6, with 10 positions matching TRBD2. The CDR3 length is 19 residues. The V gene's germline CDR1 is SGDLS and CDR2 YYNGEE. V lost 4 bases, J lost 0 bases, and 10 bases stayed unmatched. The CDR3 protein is CASSHPLASGGSGANVLTF. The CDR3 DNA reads TGTGCCAGCAGCCACCCCCTGGCTAGCGGGGGCTCTGGGGCCAACGTCCTGACTTTC.

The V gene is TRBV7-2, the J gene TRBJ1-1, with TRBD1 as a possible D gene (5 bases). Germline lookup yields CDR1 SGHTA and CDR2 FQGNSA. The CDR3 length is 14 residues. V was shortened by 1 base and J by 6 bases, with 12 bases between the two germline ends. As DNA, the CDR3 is TGTGCCAGCAGCTTAGGGTATGGGGCAGCTGAAGCTTTCTTT. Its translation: CASSLGYGAAEAFF.

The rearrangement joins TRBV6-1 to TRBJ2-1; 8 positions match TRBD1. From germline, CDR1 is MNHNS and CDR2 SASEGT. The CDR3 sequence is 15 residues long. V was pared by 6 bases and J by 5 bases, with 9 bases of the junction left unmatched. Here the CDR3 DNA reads TGTGCCAGCAGGTCGGCAGGGGGCGCGGACAATGAGCAGTTCTTC. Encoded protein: CASRSAGGADNEQFF.

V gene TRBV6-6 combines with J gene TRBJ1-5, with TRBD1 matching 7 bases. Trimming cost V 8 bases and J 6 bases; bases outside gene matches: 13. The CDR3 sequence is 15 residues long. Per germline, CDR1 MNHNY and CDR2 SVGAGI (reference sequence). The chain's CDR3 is CASRDSQLEGQPQHF. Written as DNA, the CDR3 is TGTGCCAGCCGGGACAGTCAATTAGAAGGTCAGCCCCAGCATTTT.

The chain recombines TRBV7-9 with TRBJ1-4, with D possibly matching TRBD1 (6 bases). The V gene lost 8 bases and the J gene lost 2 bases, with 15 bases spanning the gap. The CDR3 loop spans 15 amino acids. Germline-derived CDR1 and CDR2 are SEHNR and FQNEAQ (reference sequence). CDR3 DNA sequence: TGTGCCAGCTCCCCTCGGGGGGCGACTAATGAAAAACTGTTTTTT. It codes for CASSPRGATNEKLFF.

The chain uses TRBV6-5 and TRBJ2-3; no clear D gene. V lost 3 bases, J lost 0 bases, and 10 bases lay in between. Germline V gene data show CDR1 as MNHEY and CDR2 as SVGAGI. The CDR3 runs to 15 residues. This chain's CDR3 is CASSYRPASTDTQYF. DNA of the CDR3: TGTGCCAGCAGTTATAGACCAGCTAGCACAGATACGCAGTATTTT.

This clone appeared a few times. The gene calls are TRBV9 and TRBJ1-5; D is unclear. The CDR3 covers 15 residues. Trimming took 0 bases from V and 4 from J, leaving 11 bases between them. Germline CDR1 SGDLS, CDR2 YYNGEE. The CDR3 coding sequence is TGTGCCAGCAGCGTAGTTGACAAGCAGAATCAGCCCCAGCATTTT. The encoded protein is CASSVVDKQNQPQHF.

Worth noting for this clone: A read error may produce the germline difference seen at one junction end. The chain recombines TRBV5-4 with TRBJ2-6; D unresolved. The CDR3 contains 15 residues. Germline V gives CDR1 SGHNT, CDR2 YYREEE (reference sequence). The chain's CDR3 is CASSQAPTGANVLTF. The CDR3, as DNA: TGCGCCAGCAGCCAGGCCCCCACTGGGGCCAACGTCCTGACTTTC.

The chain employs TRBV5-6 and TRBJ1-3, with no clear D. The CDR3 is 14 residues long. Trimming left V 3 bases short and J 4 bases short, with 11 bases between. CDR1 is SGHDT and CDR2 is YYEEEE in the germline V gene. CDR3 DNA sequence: TGTGCCAGCAGCTCGCTCGGGCCAGGAAACACCATATATTTT. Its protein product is CASSSLGPGNTIYF.

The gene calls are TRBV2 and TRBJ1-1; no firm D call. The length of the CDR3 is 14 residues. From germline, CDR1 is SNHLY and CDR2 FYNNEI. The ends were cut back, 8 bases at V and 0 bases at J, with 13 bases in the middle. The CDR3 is CASPMGKMNTEAFF. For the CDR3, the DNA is TGTGCCAGCCCCATGGGAAAAATGAACACTGAAGCTTTCTTT.

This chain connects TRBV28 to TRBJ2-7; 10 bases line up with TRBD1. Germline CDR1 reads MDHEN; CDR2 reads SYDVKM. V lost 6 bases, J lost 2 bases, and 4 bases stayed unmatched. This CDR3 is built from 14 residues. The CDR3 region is CASRGGQGAYEQYF. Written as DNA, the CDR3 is TGTGCCAGCAGAGGCGGACAGGGGGCCTACGAGCAGTACTTC.

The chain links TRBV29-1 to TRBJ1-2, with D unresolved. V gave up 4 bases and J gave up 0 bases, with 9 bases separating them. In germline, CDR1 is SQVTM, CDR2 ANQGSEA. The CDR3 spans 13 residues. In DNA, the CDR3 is TGCAGCGTTGTACAAGGAACTAACTATGGCTACACCTTC. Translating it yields CSVVQGTNYGYTF.

The CDR3 DNA reads as TGCGCCAGCAGTGAGAGGCCCCTGCTAGCGGGAACGGAGCAGTACTTC. Translating gives CASSERPLLAGTEQYF. This chain joins TRBV10-1 and TRBJ2-7; 9 positions agree with TRBD2. J gave up 7 bases and V 2 bases, and 12 bases lay outside the gene matches. This CDR3 has 16 residues. Germline V lookup: CDR1 WNHNN, CDR2 SYGVQD (reference sequence).

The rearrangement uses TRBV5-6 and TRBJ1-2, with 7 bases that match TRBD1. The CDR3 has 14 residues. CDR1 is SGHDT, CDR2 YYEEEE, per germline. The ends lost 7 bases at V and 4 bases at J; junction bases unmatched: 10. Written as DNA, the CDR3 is TGTGCCAGCGGGGGACAGAGTACCTCCTATGGCTACACCTTC. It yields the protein CASGGQSTSYGYTF.

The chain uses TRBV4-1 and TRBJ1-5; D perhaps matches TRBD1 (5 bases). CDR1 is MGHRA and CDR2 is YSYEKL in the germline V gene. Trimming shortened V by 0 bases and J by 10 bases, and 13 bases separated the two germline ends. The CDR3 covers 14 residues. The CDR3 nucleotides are TGCGCCAGCAGCCAAGATATGTGGGGGTCTCCCCAGCATTTT. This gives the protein CASSQDMWGSPQHF.

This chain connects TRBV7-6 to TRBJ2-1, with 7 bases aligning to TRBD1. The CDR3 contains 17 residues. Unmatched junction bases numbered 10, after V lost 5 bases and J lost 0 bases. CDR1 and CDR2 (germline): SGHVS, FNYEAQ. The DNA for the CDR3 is TGTGCCAGCAGCAACCTCTTGGGGACAGCCTCCTACAATGAGCAGTTCTTC. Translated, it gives CASSNLLGTASYNEQFF. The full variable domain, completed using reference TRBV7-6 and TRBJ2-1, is GAGVSQSPRYKVTKRGQDVALRCDPISGHVSLYWYRQALGQGPEFLTYFNYEAQQDKSGLPNDRFSAERPEGSISTLTIQRTEQRDSAMYRCASSNLLGTASYNEQFFGPGTRLTVL.

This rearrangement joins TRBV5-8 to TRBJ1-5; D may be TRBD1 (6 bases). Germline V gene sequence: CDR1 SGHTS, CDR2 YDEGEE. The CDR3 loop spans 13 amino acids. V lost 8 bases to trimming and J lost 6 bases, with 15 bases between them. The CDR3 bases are TGTGCCAGTTCGCGGGGGGCCGGTCAGCCCCAGCATTTT. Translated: CASSRGAGQPQHF.

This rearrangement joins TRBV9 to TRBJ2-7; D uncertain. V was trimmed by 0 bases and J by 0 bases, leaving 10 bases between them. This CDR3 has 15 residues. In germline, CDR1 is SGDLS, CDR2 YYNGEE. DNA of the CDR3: TGTGCCAGCAGCGTAGCTTATACGAGCTCCTACGAGCAGTACTTC. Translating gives CASSVAYTSSYEQYF.